The 13 T cell receptor beta chains listed next were all sequenced from one sample in a study of blood T cells in healthy people across ages. Primed by a sample-barcoded 5' primer and a J-beta primer mix, a second PCR proceeded for about 7 to 11 cycles. TCRdb re-called the 5' RACE reads through MiXCR, storing one row per CDR3 protein. The sample shows more than 500,000 distinct CDR3 sequences, around a quarter of them seen only once. Separately, the same data were catalogued under a study of T cells of mothers and their children.

The specimen sequenced was blood. Receptors were obtained from a boy between 2 and 10 years old in good health.

CDR3 sequence: CASSPGAGGNEQFF. In nucleotides, the CDR3 is TGTGCCAGCAGCCCCGGGGCAGGGGGGAATGAGCAGTTCTTC. The chain uses TRBV7-9 and TRBJ2-1; possible D gene TRBD1, 7 bases. The CDR3 extends over 14 amino acids. Germline V CDR1 and CDR2: SEHNR, FQNEAQ (reference sequence). Trimming took off 5 bases at V and 7 bases at J, with 15 bases between the two ends.

This clonotype was observed a few times. V gene TRBV20-1 combines with J gene TRBJ1-3, with D unresolved. Trimming took 4 bases from V and 0 from J, leaving 13 bases between them. Per germline, CDR1 DFQATT and CDR2 SNEGSKA (reference sequence). The CDR3 covers 15 residues. This CDR3 is CSATGPSISGNTIYF. CDR3 nucleotide sequence: TGCAGTGCTACCGGGCCCTCCATCTCTGGAAACACCATATATTTT.

This chain uses TRBV5-1 with TRBJ2-3, with 13 positions matching TRBD2. Germline CDR1 SGHRS, CDR2 YFSETQ. V dropped 3 bases and J dropped 0; count of bases not matched to a gene: 10. This CDR3 comprises 19 residues. CDR3 DNA: TGCGCCAGCAGCTACGGACTAGCGGGGGCGGTTAGCAGCACAGATACGCAGTATTTT. It encodes CASSYGLAGAVSSTDTQYF.

This chain connects TRBV5-1 to TRBJ2-7; perhaps TRBD2 as D (5 bases). The V end was cut by 0 bases, the J end by 6 bases, with 19 bases between. The CDR3 has 16 residues. The germline V gene has CDR1 SGHRS and CDR2 YFSETQ. This CDR3 is CASSLAGLEPSLEQYF. The CDR3 nucleotides are TGCGCCAGCAGCTTGGCCGGACTTGAACCTTCTCTCGAGCAGTACTTC.

The chain has TRBV20-1 and TRBJ2-7; D remains unclear. This CDR3 comprises 12 residues. V lost 3 bases, J lost 5 bases, and 11 bases lay in between. CDR1 is DFQATT, CDR2 SNEGSKA, per germline (reference sequence). DNA of the CDR3: TGCAGTGCTAGTACGATGGCAGACGAGCAGTACTTC. It encodes CSASTMADEQYF.

V usage is TRBV13 and J usage is TRBJ2-5; D is possibly TRBD2 (6 bases). CDR3 length: 16 residues. The V and J ends lost 5 bases and 5 bases respectively, with 21 bases between them. Looked up from germline, CDR1 is PRHDT and CDR2 is FYEKMQ (reference sequence). The CDR3 DNA is TGTGCCAGCAGCAGGACGGCCAAGAGAGGAGGGGAGACCCAGTACTTC. Translating gives CASSRTAKRGGETQYF. The entire variable domain, with the rest obtained from reference TRBV13 and TRBJ2-5, is as follows: AAGVIQSPRHLIKEKRETATLKCYPIPRHDTVYWYQQGPGQDPQFLISFYEKMQSDKGSIPDRFSAQQFSDYHSELNMSSLELGDSALYFCASSRTAKRGGETQYFGPGTRLLVL.

The V call is TRBV20-1, the J call TRBJ2-5; TRBD1 aligns across 7 bases. The DNA end favors TRBJ2-7, so the J call may be wrong. The CDR3 loop spans 15 amino acids. CDR1 and CDR2 (germline): DFQATT, SNEGSKA (reference sequence). The CDR3 here is CSASPVGTGAYEQYF. The CDR3 DNA reads as TGCAGTGCTAGTCCCGTGGGTACAGGGGCCTACGAGCAGTACTTC.

J is TRBJ2-1 and V is TRBV7-9, with 9 bases lining up with TRBD2. TRBJ2-7 explains the end of the DNA better; the J call may be wrong. Germline V CDR1 and CDR2: SEHNR, FQNEAQ (reference sequence). The CDR3 covers 17 residues. The CDR3 nucleotides are TGTGCCAGCAGCTTTCCTAGCGGGGCGGTGGGTTCCTACGAGCAGTACTTC. Its translation is CASSFPSGAVGSYEQYF.

This clonotype was counted a few times. This rearrangement joins TRBV28 to TRBJ1-6; D possibly corresponds to TRBD1 (6 bases). The germline CDR1 and CDR2 sequences are MDHEN and SYDVKM. The CDR3 is 15 residues long. Trimming stripped 3 bases from V and 5 bases from J, with 11 bases between. This CDR3 is CASSFGGTNNSPLHF. DNA for the CDR3: TGTGCCAGCAGTTTCGGCGGGACAAATAATTCACCCCTCCACTTT.

V is TRBV6-6 and J is TRBJ2-3, with D tentatively TRBD1 (6 bases). Germline CDR1 reads MNHNY; CDR2 reads SVGAGI (reference sequence). Trimming removed 5 bases at V and 2 bases at J, with 14 bases between. The CDR3 contains 15 residues. CDR3 in amino acids: CASSPPQGITDTQYF. Here the CDR3 DNA reads TGTGCCAGCAGTCCCCCCCAGGGGATCACAGATACGCAGTATTTT.

CDR3 region: CSARAEARFRETQYF. As DNA, the CDR3 is TGCAGTGCTAGAGCGGAAGCCAGATTTCGAGAGACCCAGTACTTC. This chain links TRBV20-1 with TRBJ2-5; no definite D call. CDR1 is DFQATT and CDR2 is SNEGSKA in the germline V gene (reference sequence). V was shortened by 1 base and J by 4 bases, with 16 bases between the two germline ends. The CDR3 has 15 amino acids.

In this sample, this clonotype turned up a few times. The chain links TRBV20-1 to TRBJ2-3; D might be TRBD2 (6 bases). V was pared by 6 bases and J by 8 bases, with 15 bases between. CDR1 is DFQATT and CDR2 is SNEGSKA in the germline V gene (reference sequence). The CDR3 totals 12 residues. The CDR3 region has the DNA TGCAGTGCCGACACGATCGGGGGTACGCAGTATTTT. Amino acids: CSADTIGGTQYF.

This clonotype was found a few times. The rearrangement uses TRBV12-3 or TRBV12-4 and TRBJ1-2; 8 bases align to TRBD1. V lost 3 bases to trimming and J lost 2 bases; unmatched junction nucleotides: 5. The length of the CDR3 is 15 residues. The CDR3 region has the DNA TGTGCCAGCAGTTTCAGGGGGCGATCAAACTATGGCTACACCTTC. This codes for CASSFRGRSNYGYTF.